This record concerns one TCR beta chain sequence. This specimen comes from a study of blood T cell repertoires in COVID-19. Study information: Collection of acute and convalescent COVID-19 samples took place in the United States, Italy and Spain.

Per the authors' pipeline: Estimates of nucleated cell counts were drawn from the amplification of reference gene primers. The method was immunoSEQ multiplex PCR; TCRdb's version includes in-frame clones alone and lacks a portion of them. From that table come the V and J calls and clone size; the DNA was used to work out D and trimming. Of a few hundred thousand clones in the sample, around 86% were seen once. Trimming removed 5 bases from V and 4 bases from J; junction bases left unmatched: 15. The CDR3 has 18 residues. Germline CDR1 SGHVS, CDR2 FQNEAQ. The genes are TRBV7-8 and TRBJ1-2; 11 bases are a match to TRBD1. Sequencing was carried out using peripheral blood. This sequence was found in a woman younger than 45 with active or convalescent COVID-19. The CDR3 sequence is CASSPVGQGAFNVYGYTF. The DNA for the CDR3 is TGTGCCAGCAGCCCCGTTGGACAGGGGGCTTTTAACGTCTATGGCTACACCTTC.